This T cell receptor beta chain came from a study of cytomegalovirus exposure and HLA in healthy donors. The PCR was carried out with 60 Vbeta primers and 13 Jbeta primers. Data came from immunoSEQ multiplex PCR; TCRdb stores just in-frame clones and leaves some out. The table has around 94,000 clones, 75% to 80% seen once; the top ten hold more than 9.5%. Study-wide results and caveats: Both high specificity and high sensitivity reportedly marked the classifier's diagnosis of cytomegalovirus status.

Concerning this clone: Its antigen is unidentified.

Germline lookup yields CDR1 MDHEN and CDR2 SYDVKM. The CDR3 is 12 amino acids. The V gene lost 1 base and the J gene lost 7 bases, with 7 bases spanning the gap. The source is a male donor in good health and CMV-seropositive. The rearrangement uses TRBV28 and TRBJ1-1; D is unclear. Sample: PBMCs. CDR3 nucleotides: TGTGCCAGCAGTTTATATGCGGGTGAAGCTTTCTTT. Protein product: CASSLYAGEAFF.